The 27 T cell receptor beta chains reported below all come from one sample, sequenced in a study of blood T cell repertoires in COVID-19. Data came from immunoSEQ multiplex PCR; TCRdb stores just in-frame clones and leaves some out. The sample carries more than 250,000 clones, approximately 90% recorded once. The material sequenced was peripheral blood. The receptors were sampled from a man aged 18-30 years with active or convalescent COVID-19.

The J gene is TRBJ2-1, the V gene TRBV24-1; D remains ambiguous. Germline V gene sequence: CDR1 KGHDR, CDR2 SFDVKD. The V end lost 3 bases, the J end lost 0 bases, and 11 bases lay between the germline ends. There are 16 residues in the CDR3. CDR3 sequence (DNA): TGTGCCACCAGTGATGTCCAAGCGAGCTCCTACAATGAGCAGTTCTTC. This sequence encodes CATSDVQASSYNEQFF.

This clone was counted between two and nine times. J is TRBJ1-5 and V is TRBV30; D not resolved. Germline V gives CDR1 GTSNPN, CDR2 SVGIG (reference sequence). The CDR3 is 13 residues long. Trimming took 4 bases from V and 0 from J, leaving 7 bases between them. CDR3 DNA: TGTGCCTGGACAGAGGCTAGCAATCAGCCCCAGCATTTT. Translating it yields CAWTEASNQPQHF.

This chain links TRBV18 with TRBJ2-7; 7 bases fit TRBD1. The length of the CDR3 is 13 residues. Trimming cost V 6 bases and J 2 bases; bases outside gene matches: 4. CDR1 is KGHSH and CDR2 is LQKENI in the germline V gene. CDR3 sequence: CASSGTVTYEQYF. DNA for the CDR3: TGTGCCAGCTCGGGGACAGTAACCTACGAGCAGTACTTC.

The DNA of the CDR3 is TGTGCCAGCAGCTTCGGACAGGGGGTCCACAATGAGCAGTTCTTC. Amino acid sequence: CASSFGQGVHNEQFF. This rearrangement joins TRBV7-3 to TRBJ2-1; 10 bases agree with TRBD1. Trimming removed 3 bases from V and 5 bases from J; junction bases left unmatched: 4. CDR1 SGHTA and CDR2 FQGTGA come from the germline V gene. The length of the CDR3 is 15 residues.

The chain joins TRBV11-1 to TRBJ2-1, with 8 bases aligning to TRBD2. V lost 5 bases to trimming and J lost 4 bases; unmatched junction nucleotides: 7. The CDR3 spans 15 residues. Germline V lookup: CDR1 SGHAT, CDR2 FQDESV (reference sequence). CDR3 bases: TGTGCCAGCAGCCCGGGGGGGTCAGGGTACAATGAGCAGTTCTTC. Translation gives CASSPGGSGYNEQFF.

V gene TRBV6-6 combines with J gene TRBJ2-3; D ambiguous. V dropped 0 bases and J dropped 2 bases, with 6 bases sitting between them. The germline CDR1 and CDR2 sequences are MNHNY and SVGAGI (reference sequence). The CDR3 totals 14 residues. Here the CDR3 DNA reads TGTGCCAGCAGTTACTCCTATCACACAGATACGCAGTATTTT. It encodes CASSYSYHTDTQYF.

The V and J genes are TRBV2 and TRBJ2-5; D is unresolved. With 4 bases removed from V and 2 bases from J, the gap between germline ends came to 5 bases. This CDR3 spans 12 amino acids. Germline V gene data show CDR1 as SNHLY and CDR2 as FYNNEI. CDR3 sequence reads: CASSGPQETQYF. The CDR3 coding sequence is TGTGCCAGCAGTGGGCCGCAAGAGACCCAGTACTTC.

The V and J genes are TRBV24-1 and TRBJ2-2; D is undetermined. Between the trimmed V and J ends, which lost 4 bases and 4 bases, there was a span of 12 bases. Germline CDR1 and CDR2: KGHDR and SFDVKD. CDR3 length: 15 amino acids. In DNA, the CDR3 is TGTGCCACCAGTGACCCTAACAGAGCCACCGGGGAGCTGTTTTTT. Residues: CATSDPNRATGELFF.

This clone occurred once. The chain carries TRBV6-1 and TRBJ2-1; no clear D gene. Germline CDR1 reads MNHNS; CDR2 reads SASEGT. The CDR3 sequence is 14 residues long. V was clipped by 1 base and J by 7 bases, with 11 bases between them. The chain's CDR3 is CASSEVAGRNEQFF. The CDR3 bases are TGTGCCAGCAGTGAAGTTGCAGGTAGGAATGAGCAGTTCTTC.

Comment on this clone: The junction and the germline gene differ at one end; a read error may be behind it. The rearrangement uses TRBV6-6 and TRBJ1-6; the D is unclear. Germline V gene data show CDR1 as MNHNY and CDR2 as SVGAGI (reference sequence). The CDR3 is 14 residues long. CDR3 protein: CASSYPESNPPLHF. The CDR3 nucleotides are TGTGCCAGCAGTTACCCCGAGAGTAATCCACCCCTCCACTTT.

The chain couples TRBV9 to TRBJ1-2, with 11 bases identical to TRBD1. Germline V gene lookup returns CDR1 SGDLS and CDR2 YYNGEE. V was clipped by 6 bases and J by 4 bases; unmatched bases: 8. The CDR3 has 15 amino acids. The CDR3 DNA sequence: TGTGCCAGCACCCAGTGGACAGGGGGCGCCTATGGCTACACCTTC. The encoded protein is CASTQWTGGAYGYTF.

This chain connects TRBV18 to TRBJ2-4; D is ambiguous. The germline V gene has CDR1 KGHSH and CDR2 LQKENI. CDR3 length: 19 residues. Trimming left V 3 bases short and J 1 base short, with 22 bases between. CDR3: CASSPRDTNTPTAKNIQYF. Here the CDR3 DNA reads TGTGCCAGCTCACCTCGAGACACGAACACGCCTACGGCCAAAAACATTCAGTACTTC.

The CDR3, as DNA: TGTGCCAGCAGTGCTATCCGGGACAGCCGTCTTAAGGAGCAGTACTTC. Protein sequence: CASSAIRDSRLKEQYF. The V gene is TRBV27, the J gene TRBJ2-7; 7 nucleotides line up with TRBD1. The CDR3 runs 16 residues. The J segment lost 7 bases and the V segment lost 5 bases, leaving 17 bases of the junction unmatched. Germline V CDR1 and CDR2: MNHEY, SMNVEV (reference sequence).

This clone has only one observation. The chain couples TRBV10-1 to TRBJ2-3, with D possibly TRBD1 on 5 matching bases. The CDR3 extends over 13 amino acids. The germline V gene has CDR1 WNHNN and CDR2 SYGVQD (reference sequence). V was clipped by 3 bases and J by 2 bases, with 6 bases between them. In DNA, the CDR3 is TGCGCCAGCAGTGAAGGGGCCACAGATACGCAGTATTTT. It specifies CASSEGATDTQYF.

Concerning this clone itself: Other DNA sequences in this sample translate to the same CDR3. J is TRBJ2-1 and V is TRBV4-1; tentative D call: TRBD1 (6 bases). Germline values: CDR1 MGHRA, CDR2 YSYEKL. CDR3 length equals 12 residues. V lost 4 bases to trimming and J lost 9 bases, with 10 bases between them. This CDR3 reads CASSRQGSEQFF. The CDR3, as DNA: TGCGCCAGCAGCCGCCAGGGGAGTGAGCAGTTCTTC.

The chain uses TRBV2 and TRBJ2-5, with 13 nucleotides matching TRBD2. This CDR3 comprises 14 residues. CDR1 and CDR2 from the germline V gene are SNHLY and FYNNEI. J was trimmed by 4 bases and V by 7 bases; bases with no gene match: 3. CDR3 protein: CASITSGGGETQYF. In DNA form, the CDR3 reads TGTGCCAGCATTACTAGCGGGGGGGGAGAGACCCAGTACTTC.

The chain joins TRBV7-2 to TRBJ2-4, with a tentative D call TRBD1 (6 bases). The CDR3 has 14 amino acids. The V end lost 1 base, the J end lost 6 bases, and 10 bases lay between the germline ends. Germline CDR1 SGHTA, CDR2 FQGNSA. As DNA, the CDR3 is TGTGCCAGCAGCTTAGGGACAGCCCGAAACATTCAGTACTTC. Translated: CASSLGTARNIQYF.

This chain connects TRBV27 to TRBJ1-3; 7 positions match TRBD1. Looked up from germline, CDR1 is MNHEY and CDR2 is SMNVEV (reference sequence). CDR3 length equals 15 residues. The J segment lost 0 bases and the V segment lost 4 bases, leaving 3 bases of the junction unmatched. The CDR3 DNA is TGTGCCAGCAGTTATACAGGGGACTCTGGAAACACCATATATTTT. It encodes CASSYTGDSGNTIYF.

The chain couples TRBV11-3 to TRBJ2-1; TRBD2 aligns across 9 bases. V lost 8 bases and J lost 7; bases outside the gene matches: 3. Germline assignment: CDR1 SGHNT and CDR2 YENEEA. The CDR3 sequence is 12 residues long. The CDR3 sequence: CASRAGGNEQFF. In DNA form, the CDR3 reads TGTGCCAGCCGAGCGGGAGGTAATGAGCAGTTCTTC.

The V call is TRBV5-5, the J call TRBJ1-2, with 8 bases matching TRBD1. The V and J ends lost 0 bases and 5 bases, in that order; junction bases with no gene match: 3. This CDR3 comprises 14 residues. Germline CDR1 SGHKS, CDR2 YYEKEE (reference sequence). The CDR3 DNA follows: TGTGCCAGCAGCTTGGGACAGGGGTTTTATGGCTACACCTTC. It encodes CASSLGQGFYGYTF.

This clone was observed once. This sequence joins TRBV11-2 and TRBJ2-7, with D possibly TRBD1 on 5 matching bases. Trimming removed 5 bases at V and 2 bases at J, with 19 bases between. The CDR3 covers 16 residues. Germline V lookup: CDR1 SGHAT, CDR2 FQNNGV. The CDR3 DNA reads as TGTGCCAGCAGCCCCGAGAGTCCAGGGATTGCCTACGAGCAGTACTTC. Translation gives CASSPESPGIAYEQYF.

The V gene is TRBV29-1, the J gene TRBJ1-2; the D gene is possibly TRBD1 (6 bases). The CDR3 is 12 residues long. Germline-derived CDR1 and CDR2 are SQVTM and ANQGSEA. Trimming pared 7 bases from V and 4 bases from J, leaving 13 bases between. In DNA, the CDR3 is TGCAGCGCCAGAGGACAGTCCTATGGCTACACCTTC. It codes for CSARGQSYGYTF.

V is TRBV5-4 and J is TRBJ2-1, with 12 nucleotides matching TRBD1. Unmatched junction bases numbered 8, after V lost 6 bases and J lost 7 bases. Germline assignment: CDR1 SGHNT and CDR2 YYREEE (reference sequence). The CDR3 sequence is 15 residues long. The CDR3 is CASTDWDRGHNEQFF. In DNA, the CDR3 is TGTGCCAGCACCGACTGGGACAGGGGGCATAATGAGCAGTTCTTC.

The V and J genes are TRBV7-6 and TRBJ2-7; 11 positions agree with TRBD1. V gave up 5 bases and J gave up 4 bases; unmatched junction bases: 7. This CDR3 is built from 15 residues. The germline V gene encodes CDR1 SGHVS and CDR2 FNYEAQ. The CDR3 DNA reads as TGTGCCAGCAGCACCGGACAGGGGGCGTCGTACGAGCAGTACTTC. Residues: CASSTGQGASYEQYF. Filled out from reference TRBV7-6 and TRBJ2-7, the complete variable domain reads GAGVSQSPRYKVTKRGQDVALRCDPISGHVSLYWYRQALGQGPEFLTYFNYEAQQDKSGLPNDRFSAERPEGSISTLTIQRTEQRDSAMYRCASSTGQGASYEQYFGPGTRLTVT.

V and J are TRBV7-7 and TRBJ2-1; 7 bases fit TRBD2. CDR3 length: 16 residues. V dropped 2 bases and J dropped 7; count of bases not matched to a gene: 11. Germline CDR1 is SSHAT and CDR2 is FNYEAQ (reference sequence). Here the CDR3 reads CASSLSGAGPRNEQFF. The CDR3 DNA reads TGTGCCAGCAGCTTAAGCGGGGCAGGGCCGCGGAATGAGCAGTTCTTC.

This clone was seen repeatedly, ten times or more. V and J are TRBV19 and TRBJ2-6; 8 nucleotides line up with TRBD1. V shed 7 bases, J shed 0 bases, and the junction held 11 bases outside the gene matches. Per germline, CDR1 LNHDA and CDR2 SQIVND (reference sequence). This CDR3 is built from 18 residues. The DNA of the CDR3 is TGTGCCAGTACCGAGCCAGGGGGCTCGGACTCTGGGGCCAACGTCCTGACTTTC. This encodes CASTEPGGSDSGANVLTF.

The chain couples TRBV30 to TRBJ1-1; no reliable D call. The ends were cut back, 5 bases at V and 8 bases at J, with 9 bases in the middle. The CDR3 is 10 residues long. Germline V CDR1 and CDR2: GTSNPN, SVGIG (reference sequence). CDR3 sequence reads: CAWVGMEAFF. CDR3 nucleotide sequence: TGTGCCTGGGTGGGCATGGAAGCTTTCTTT. The complete variable domain, with remaining parts taken from reference TRBV30 and TRBJ1-1, reads SQTIHQWPATLVQPVGSPLSLECTVEGTSNPNLYWYRQAAGRGLQLLFYSVGIGQISSEVPQNLSASRPQDRQFILSSKKLLLSDSGFYLCAWVGMEAFFGQGTRLTVV.